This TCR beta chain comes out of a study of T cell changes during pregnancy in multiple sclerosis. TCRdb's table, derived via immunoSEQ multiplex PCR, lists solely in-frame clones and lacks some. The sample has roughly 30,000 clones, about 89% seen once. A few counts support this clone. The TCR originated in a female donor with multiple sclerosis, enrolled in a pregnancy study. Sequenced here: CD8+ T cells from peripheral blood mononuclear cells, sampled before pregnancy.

The DNA of the CDR3 is TGTGCCAGCAGCTTAGTGGCCCGGGGTCCCTACAATGAGCAGTTCTTC. Protein: CASSLVARGPYNEQFF. V and J are TRBV7-8 and TRBJ2-1; D possibly corresponds to TRBD2 (5 bases). The CDR3 is 16 residues long. V dropped 1 base and J dropped 2 bases, with 12 bases sitting between them. Per germline, CDR1 SGHVS and CDR2 FQNEAQ.